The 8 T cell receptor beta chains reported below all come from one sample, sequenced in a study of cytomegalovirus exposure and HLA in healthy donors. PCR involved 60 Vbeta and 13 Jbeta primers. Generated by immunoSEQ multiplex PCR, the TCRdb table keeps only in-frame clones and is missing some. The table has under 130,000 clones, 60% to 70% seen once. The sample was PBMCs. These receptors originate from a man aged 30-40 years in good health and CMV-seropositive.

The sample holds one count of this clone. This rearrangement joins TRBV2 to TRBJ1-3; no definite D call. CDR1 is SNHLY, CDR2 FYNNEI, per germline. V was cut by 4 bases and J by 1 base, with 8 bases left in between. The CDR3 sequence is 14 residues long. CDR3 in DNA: TGTGCCAGCAGTGTAGAGTTTTCTGGAAACACCATATATTTT. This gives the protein CASSVEFSGNTIYF.

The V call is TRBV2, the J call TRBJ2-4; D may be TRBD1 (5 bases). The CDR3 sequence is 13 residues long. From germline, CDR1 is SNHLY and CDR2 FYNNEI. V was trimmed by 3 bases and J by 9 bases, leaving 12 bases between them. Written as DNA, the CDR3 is TGTGCCAGCAGTGACGTGGGGCTGGTCATTCAGTACTTC. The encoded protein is CASSDVGLVIQYF.

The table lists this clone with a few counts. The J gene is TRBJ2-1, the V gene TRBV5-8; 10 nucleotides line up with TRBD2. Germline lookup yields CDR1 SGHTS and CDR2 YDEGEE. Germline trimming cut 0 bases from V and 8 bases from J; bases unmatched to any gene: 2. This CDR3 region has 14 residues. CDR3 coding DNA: TGTGCCAGCAGCTTGGGACTAGCGGGCGATGAGCAGTTCTTC. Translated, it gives CASSLGLAGDEQFF. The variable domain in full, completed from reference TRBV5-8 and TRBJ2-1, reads EAGVTQSPTHLIKTRGQQATLRCSPISGHTSVYWYQQALGLGLQFLLWYDEGEERNRGNFPPRFSGRQFPNYSSELNVNALELEDSALYLCASSLGLAGDEQFFGPGTRLTVL.

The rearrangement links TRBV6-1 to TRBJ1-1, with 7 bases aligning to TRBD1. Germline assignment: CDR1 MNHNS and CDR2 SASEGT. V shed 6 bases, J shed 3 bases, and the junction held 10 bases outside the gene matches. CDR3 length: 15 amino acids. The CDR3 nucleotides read TGTGCCAGCAGACCCAGGGGGACAGCGGACACTGAAGCTTTCTTT. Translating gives CASRPRGTADTEAFF.

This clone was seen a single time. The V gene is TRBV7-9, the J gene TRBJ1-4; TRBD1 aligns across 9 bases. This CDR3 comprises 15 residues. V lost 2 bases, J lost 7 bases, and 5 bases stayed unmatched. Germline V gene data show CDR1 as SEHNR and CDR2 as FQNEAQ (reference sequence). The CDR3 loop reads CASSLWTGEGEKLFF. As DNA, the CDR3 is TGTGCCAGCAGCTTATGGACAGGGGAGGGTGAAAAACTGTTTTTT.

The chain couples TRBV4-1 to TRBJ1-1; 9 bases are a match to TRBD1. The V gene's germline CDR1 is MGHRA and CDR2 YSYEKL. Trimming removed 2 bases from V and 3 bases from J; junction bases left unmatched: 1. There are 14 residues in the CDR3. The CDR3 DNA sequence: TGCGCCAGCAGCCAATACAGGGGGCACACTGAAGCTTTCTTT. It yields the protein CASSQYRGHTEAFF.

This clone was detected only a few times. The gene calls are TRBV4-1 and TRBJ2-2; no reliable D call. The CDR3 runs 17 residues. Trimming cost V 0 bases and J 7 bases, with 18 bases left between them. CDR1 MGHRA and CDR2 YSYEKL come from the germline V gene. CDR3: CASSQEGLPLLGGELFF. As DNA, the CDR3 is TGCGCCAGCAGCCAAGAGGGCCTACCTCTGTTAGGCGGGGAGCTGTTTTTT.

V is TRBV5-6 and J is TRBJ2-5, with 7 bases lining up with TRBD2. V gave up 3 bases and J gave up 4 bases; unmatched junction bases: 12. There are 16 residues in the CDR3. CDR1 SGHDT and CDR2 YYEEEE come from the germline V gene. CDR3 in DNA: TGTGCCAGCAGCTGGGGGGGTTGGGAGGTCGGAGAGACCCAGTACTTC. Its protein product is CASSWGGWEVGETQYF.